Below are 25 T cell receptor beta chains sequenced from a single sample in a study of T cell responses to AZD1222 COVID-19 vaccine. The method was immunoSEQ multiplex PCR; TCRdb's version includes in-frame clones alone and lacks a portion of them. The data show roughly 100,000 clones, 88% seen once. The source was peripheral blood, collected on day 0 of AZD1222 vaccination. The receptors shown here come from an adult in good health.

The CDR3 here is CATGDTEAFF. The CDR3 DNA is TGTGCCACTGGGGACACTGAAGCTTTCTTT. The V gene is TRBV6-4, the J gene TRBJ1-1; D ambiguous. Germline V gene lookup returns CDR1 MRHNA and CDR2 SNTAGT. The CDR3 extends over 10 amino acids. V was cut by 10 bases and J by 3 bases, with 6 bases left in between.

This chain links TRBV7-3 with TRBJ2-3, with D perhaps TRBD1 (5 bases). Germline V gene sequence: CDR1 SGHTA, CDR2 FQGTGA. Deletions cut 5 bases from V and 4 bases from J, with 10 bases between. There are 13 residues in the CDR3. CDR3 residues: CASSLTGSDTQYF. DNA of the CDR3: TGTGCCAGCAGCCTCACAGGTTCAGATACGCAGTATTTT.

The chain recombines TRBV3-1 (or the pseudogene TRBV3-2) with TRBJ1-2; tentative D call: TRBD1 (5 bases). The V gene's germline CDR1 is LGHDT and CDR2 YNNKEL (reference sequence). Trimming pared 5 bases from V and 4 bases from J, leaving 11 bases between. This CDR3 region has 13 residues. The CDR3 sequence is CASSDRFPYGYTF. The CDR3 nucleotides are TGTGCCAGCAGCGACAGATTCCCCTATGGCTACACCTTC.

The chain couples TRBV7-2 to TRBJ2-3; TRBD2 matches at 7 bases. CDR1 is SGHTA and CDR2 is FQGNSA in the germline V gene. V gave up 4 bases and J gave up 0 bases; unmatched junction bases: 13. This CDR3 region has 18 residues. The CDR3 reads CASSSIYGGRTSTDTQYF. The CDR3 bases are TGTGCCAGCAGCTCCATCTACGGCGGGAGAACTAGCACAGATACGCAGTATTTT.

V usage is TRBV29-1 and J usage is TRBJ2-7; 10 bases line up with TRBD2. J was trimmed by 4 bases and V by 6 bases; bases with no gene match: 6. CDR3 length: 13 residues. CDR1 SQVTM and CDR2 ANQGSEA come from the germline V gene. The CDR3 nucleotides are TGCAGCGTCCGGACTAGCGGAAGGTACGAGCAGTACTTC. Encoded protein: CSVRTSGRYEQYF.

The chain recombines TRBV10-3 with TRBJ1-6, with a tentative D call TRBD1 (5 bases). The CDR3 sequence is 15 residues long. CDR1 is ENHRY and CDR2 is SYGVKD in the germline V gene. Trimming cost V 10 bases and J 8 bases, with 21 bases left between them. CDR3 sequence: CATTAAGQGDSPLHF. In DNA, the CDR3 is TGTGCCACCACCGCAGCAGGGCAAGGGGATTCACCCCTCCACTTT.

Written as DNA, the CDR3 is TGTGCCAGCAGTTACCTCCTGGACAGGAACTATGGCTACACCTTC. It specifies CASSYLLDRNYGYTF. This sequence joins TRBV6-5 and TRBJ1-2; 7 bases fit TRBD1. Germline CDR1 reads MNHEY; CDR2 reads SVGAGI. V gave up 2 bases and J gave up 2 bases; unmatched junction bases: 5. The CDR3 has 15 amino acids.

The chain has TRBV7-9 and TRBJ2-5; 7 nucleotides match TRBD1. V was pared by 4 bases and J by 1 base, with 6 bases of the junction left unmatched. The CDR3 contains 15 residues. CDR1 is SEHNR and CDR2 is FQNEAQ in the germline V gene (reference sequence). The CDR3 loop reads CASSSYGTVQETQYF. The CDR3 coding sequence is TGTGCCAGCAGCTCCTATGGGACAGTCCAAGAGACCCAGTACTTC.

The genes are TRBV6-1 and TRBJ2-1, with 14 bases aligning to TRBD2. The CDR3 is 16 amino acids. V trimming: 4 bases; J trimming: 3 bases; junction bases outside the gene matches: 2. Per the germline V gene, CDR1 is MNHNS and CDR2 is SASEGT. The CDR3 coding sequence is TGTGCCAGCAGTGGTGGGACTAGCGGGAGCTACAATGAGCAGTTCTTC. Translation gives CASSGGTSGSYNEQFF.

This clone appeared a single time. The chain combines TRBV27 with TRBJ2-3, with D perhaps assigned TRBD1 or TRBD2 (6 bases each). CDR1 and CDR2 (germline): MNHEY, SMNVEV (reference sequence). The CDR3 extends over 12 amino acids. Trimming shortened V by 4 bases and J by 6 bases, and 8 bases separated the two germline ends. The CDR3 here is CASSWRGDTQYF. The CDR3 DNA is TGTGCCAGCAGTTGGAGGGGGGATACGCAGTATTTT.

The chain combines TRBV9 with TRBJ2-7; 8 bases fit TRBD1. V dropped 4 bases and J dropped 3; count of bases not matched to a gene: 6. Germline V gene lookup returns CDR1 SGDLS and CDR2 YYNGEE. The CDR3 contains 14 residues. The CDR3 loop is CASSRTGINYEQYF. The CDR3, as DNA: TGTGCCAGCAGCAGGACAGGGATCAACTACGAGCAGTACTTC.

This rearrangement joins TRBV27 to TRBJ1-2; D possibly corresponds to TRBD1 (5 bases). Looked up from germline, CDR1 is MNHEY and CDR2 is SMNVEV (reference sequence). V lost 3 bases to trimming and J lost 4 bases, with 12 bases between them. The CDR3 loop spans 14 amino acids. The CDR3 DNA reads TGTGCCAGCAGTTTGGCCAGGGTCGGCTATGGCTACACCTTC. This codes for CASSLARVGYGYTF.

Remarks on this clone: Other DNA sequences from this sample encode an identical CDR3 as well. The chain's CDR3 is CASSVATGEAGNTIYF. In DNA form, the CDR3 reads TGTGCCAGCAGCGTAGCTACGGGGGAAGCTGGAAACACCATATATTTT. The chain joins TRBV9 to TRBJ1-3, with D perhaps matching TRBD1 (5 bases). Germline V gives CDR1 SGDLS, CDR2 YYNGEE. The CDR3 runs to 16 residues. Trimming pared 0 bases from V and 2 bases from J, leaving 12 bases between.

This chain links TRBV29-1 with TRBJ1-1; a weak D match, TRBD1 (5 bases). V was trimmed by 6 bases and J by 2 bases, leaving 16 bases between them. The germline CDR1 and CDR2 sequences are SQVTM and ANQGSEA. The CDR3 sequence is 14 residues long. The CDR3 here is CSVLRGGSNTEAFF. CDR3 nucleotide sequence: TGCAGCGTCCTTCGGGGCGGGAGCAACACTGAAGCTTTCTTT.

The chain's CDR3 is CASSPNGLAGFYEQFF. The CDR3 bases are TGTGCCAGCAGTCCCAATGGACTAGCGGGATTCTATGAGCAGTTCTTC. The chain recombines TRBV28 with TRBJ2-1, with 12 bases matching TRBD2. With 5 bases clipped from V and 8 bases from J, the junction kept 10 bases outside the gene matches. The CDR3 is 16 amino acids. Germline CDR1 and CDR2: MDHEN and SYDVKM.

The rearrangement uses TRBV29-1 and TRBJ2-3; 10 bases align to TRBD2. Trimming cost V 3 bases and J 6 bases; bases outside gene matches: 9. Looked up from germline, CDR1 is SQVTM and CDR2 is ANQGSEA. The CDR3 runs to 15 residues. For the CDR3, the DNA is TGCAGCGTTGATGCGGCTAGCGGGAGCTCGGATACGCAGTATTTT. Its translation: CSVDAASGSSDTQYF.

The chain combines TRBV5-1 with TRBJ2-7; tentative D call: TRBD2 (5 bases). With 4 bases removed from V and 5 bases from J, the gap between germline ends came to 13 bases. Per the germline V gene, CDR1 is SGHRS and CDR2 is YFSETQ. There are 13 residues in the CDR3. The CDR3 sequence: CASSPQLAHEQYF. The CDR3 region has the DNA TGCGCCAGCAGCCCCCAGCTAGCCCACGAGCAGTACTTC.

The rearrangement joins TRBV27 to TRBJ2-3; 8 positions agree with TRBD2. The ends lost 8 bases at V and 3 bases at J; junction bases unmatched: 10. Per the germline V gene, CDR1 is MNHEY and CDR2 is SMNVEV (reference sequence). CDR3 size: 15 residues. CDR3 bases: TGTGCCAGCGGTCGGGAGGGAGCGGTGACAGATACGCAGTATTTT. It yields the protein CASGREGAVTDTQYF.

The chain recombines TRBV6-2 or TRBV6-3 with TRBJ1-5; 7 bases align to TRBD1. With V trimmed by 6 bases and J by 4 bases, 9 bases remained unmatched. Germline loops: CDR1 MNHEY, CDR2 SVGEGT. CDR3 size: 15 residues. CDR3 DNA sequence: TGTGCCAGCAGCCTTCAGGCAGGGGGGAATCAGCCCCAGCATTTT. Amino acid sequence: CASSLQAGGNQPQHF.

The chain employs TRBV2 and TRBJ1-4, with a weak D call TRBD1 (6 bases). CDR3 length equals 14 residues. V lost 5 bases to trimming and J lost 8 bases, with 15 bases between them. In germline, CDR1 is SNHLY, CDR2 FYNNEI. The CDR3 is CASSLRTEGEKLFF. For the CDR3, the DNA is TGTGCCAGCAGTCTCCGGACAGAAGGAGAAAAACTGTTTTTT.

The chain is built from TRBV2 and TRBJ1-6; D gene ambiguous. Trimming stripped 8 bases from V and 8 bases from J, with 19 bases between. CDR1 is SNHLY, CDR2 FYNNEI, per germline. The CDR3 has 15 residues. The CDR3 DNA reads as TGTGCCAGCGGAGTTGATCCCGGCGGTGATTCACCCCTCCACTTT. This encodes CASGVDPGGDSPLHF. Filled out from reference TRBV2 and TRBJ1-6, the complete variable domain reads EPEVTQTPSHQVTQMGQEVILRCVPISNHLYFYWYRQILGQKVEFLVSFYNNEISEKSEIFDDQFSVERPDGSNFTLKIRSTKLEDSAMYFCASGVDPGGDSPLHFGNGTRLTVT.

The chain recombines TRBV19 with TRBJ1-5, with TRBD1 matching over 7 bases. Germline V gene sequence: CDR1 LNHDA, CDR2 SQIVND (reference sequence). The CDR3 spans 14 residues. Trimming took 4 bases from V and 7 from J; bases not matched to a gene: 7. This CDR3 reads CASSTGQVWQPQHF. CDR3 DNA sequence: TGTGCCAGTAGTACAGGACAGGTTTGGCAGCCCCAGCATTTT.

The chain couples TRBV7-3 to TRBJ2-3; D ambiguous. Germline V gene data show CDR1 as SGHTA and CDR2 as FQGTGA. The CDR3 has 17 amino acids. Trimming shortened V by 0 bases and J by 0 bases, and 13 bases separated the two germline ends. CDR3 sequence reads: CASSLTSRLLSTDTQYF. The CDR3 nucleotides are TGTGCCAGCAGCTTAACGTCCCGGTTGTTGAGCACAGATACGCAGTATTTT.

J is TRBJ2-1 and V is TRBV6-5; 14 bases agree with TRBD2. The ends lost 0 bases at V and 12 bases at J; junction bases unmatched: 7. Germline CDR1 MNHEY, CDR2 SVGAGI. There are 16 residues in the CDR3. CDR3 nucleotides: TGTGCCAGCAGTTACTCAGGGACTAGCGGGGGTTTGGGGCAGTTCTTC. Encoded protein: CASSYSGTSGGLGQFF.

The DNA for the CDR3 is TGTGCCAGCAGCTTAGTAGCGGGAAGTTACAATGAGCAGTTCTTC. Its protein product is CASSLVAGSYNEQFF. The chain recombines TRBV7-3 with TRBJ2-1, with 8 bases fitting TRBD2. The CDR3 is 15 amino acids. Germline-derived CDR1 and CDR2 are SGHTA and FQGTGA. V was clipped by 2 bases and J by 4 bases; unmatched bases: 4.